The T cell receptor (beta chain) described here comes from a study of CD8+CD57+ T cells in acquired aplastic anemia. About the study: Roughly 3.2 ug was the average amount of DNA from sorted CD4+ and CD8+ cells.

General study results and limits: There were roughly 30 CD8+ CDR3 sequences that occurred in both patients and controls.

Points on this clonotype: Its antigen is undetermined.

Investigators profiled TCR beta VDJ and CDR3 from genomic DNA template. TCRdb re-derived calls from the reads in MiXCR, one entry per CDR3 protein. Of approximately 170,000 distinct CDR3 sequences in the sample, roughly 50% were seen once. CDR3 length: 12 amino acids. V was cut by 5 bases and J by 5 bases, with 9 bases left in between. In germline, CDR1 is SEHNR, CDR2 FQNEAQ (reference sequence). The authors sequenced patients whose flow cytometry had shown CD8+CD57+ cell expansion. Sequencing used sorted CD4+, CD8+, or CD8+CD57+ T cells (not recorded which) from PBMCs. V gene TRBV7-9 combines with J gene TRBJ2-5; possible D gene TRBD1, 6 bases. This receptor was obtained from a human donor with aplastic anemia. The CDR3 loop is CASSTGLETQYF. The CDR3 DNA reads TGTGCCAGCAGCACAGGGCTGGAGACCCAGTACTTC.